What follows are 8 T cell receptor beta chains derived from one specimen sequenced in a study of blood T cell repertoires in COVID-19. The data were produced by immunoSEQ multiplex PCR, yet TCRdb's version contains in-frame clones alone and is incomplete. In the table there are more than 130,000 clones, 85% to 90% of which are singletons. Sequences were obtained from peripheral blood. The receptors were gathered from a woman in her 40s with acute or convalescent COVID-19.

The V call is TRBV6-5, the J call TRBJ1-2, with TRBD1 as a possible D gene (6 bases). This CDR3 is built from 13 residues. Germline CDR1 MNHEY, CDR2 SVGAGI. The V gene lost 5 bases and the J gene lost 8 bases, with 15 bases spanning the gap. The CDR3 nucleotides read TGTGCCAGCAGTCCCCGGGGGGGGCAGGGCTACACCTTC. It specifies CASSPRGGQGYTF.

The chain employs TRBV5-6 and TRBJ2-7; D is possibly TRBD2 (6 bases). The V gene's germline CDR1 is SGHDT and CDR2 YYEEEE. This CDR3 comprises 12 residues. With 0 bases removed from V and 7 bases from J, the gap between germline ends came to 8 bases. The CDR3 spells CASSLVRGEQYF. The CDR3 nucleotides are TGTGCCAGCAGCTTGGTGCGGGGTGAGCAGTACTTC.

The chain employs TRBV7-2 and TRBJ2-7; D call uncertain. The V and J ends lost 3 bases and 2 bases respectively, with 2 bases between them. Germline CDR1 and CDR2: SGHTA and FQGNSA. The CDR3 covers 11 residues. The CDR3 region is CASSFAYEQYF. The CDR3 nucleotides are TGTGCCAGCAGCTTCGCCTACGAGCAGTACTTC.

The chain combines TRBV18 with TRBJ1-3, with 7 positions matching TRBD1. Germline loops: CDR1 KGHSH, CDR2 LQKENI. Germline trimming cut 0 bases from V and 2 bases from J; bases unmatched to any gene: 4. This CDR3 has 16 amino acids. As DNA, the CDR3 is TGTGCCAGCTCACCACCGGAAGGGGGCACTGGAAACACCATATATTTT. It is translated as CASSPPEGGTGNTIYF.

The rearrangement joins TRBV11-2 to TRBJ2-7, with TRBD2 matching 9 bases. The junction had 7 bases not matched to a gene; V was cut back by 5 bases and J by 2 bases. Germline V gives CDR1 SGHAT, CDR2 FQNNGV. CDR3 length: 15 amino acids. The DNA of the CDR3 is TGTGCCAGCAGCCGGACTAGCGACAACACCTACGAGCAGTACTTC. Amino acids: CASSRTSDNTYEQYF. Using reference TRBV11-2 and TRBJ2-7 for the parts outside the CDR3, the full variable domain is EAGVAQSPRYKIIEKRQSVAFWCNPISGHATLYWYQQILGQGPKLLIQFQNNGVVDDSQLPKDRFSAERLKGVDSTLKIQPAKLEDSAVYLCASSRTSDNTYEQYFGPGTRLTVT.

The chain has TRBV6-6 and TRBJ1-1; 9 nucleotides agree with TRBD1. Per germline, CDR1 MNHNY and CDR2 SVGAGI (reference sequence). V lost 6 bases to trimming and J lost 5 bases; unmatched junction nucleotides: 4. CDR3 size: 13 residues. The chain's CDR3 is CASRTGGRTEAFF. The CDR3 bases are TGTGCCAGCAGAACAGGGGGCCGAACTGAAGCTTTCTTT.

The chain's CDR3 is CASSTLGLAGITDTQYF. In nucleotides, the CDR3 is TGTGCCAGCAGTACTCTTGGACTAGCGGGGATCACAGATACGCAGTATTTT. The gene calls are TRBV27 and TRBJ2-3; 12 bases line up with TRBD2. Germline CDR1 is MNHEY and CDR2 is SMNVEV (reference sequence). The junction had 8 bases not matched to a gene; V was cut back by 5 bases and J by 2 bases. The CDR3 contains 17 residues.

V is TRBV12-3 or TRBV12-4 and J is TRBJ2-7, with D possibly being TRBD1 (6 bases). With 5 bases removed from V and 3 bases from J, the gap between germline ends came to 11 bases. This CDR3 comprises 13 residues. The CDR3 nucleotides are TGTGCCAGCAGTCGGGGACACCTCTACGAGCAGTACTTC. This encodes CASSRGHLYEQYF.